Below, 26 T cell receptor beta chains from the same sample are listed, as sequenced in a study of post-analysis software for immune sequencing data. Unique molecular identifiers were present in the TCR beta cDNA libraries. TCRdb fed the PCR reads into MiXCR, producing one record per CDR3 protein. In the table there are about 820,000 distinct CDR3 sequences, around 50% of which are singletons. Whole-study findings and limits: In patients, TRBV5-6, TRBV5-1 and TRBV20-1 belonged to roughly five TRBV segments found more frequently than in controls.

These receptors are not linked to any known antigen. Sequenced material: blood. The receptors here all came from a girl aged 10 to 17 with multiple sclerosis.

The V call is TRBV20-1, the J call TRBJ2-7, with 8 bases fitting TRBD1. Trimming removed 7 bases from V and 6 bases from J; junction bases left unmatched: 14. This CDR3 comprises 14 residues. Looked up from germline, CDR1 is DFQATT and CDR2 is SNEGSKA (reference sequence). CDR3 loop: CSGERQGPPGEQYF. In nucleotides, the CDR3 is TGCAGTGGAGAAAGACAGGGGCCGCCTGGCGAGCAGTACTTC.

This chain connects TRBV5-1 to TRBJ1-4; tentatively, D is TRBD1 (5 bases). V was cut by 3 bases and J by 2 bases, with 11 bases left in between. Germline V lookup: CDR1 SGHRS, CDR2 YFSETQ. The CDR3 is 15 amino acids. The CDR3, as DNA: TGCGCCAGCAGCTGGGGGTCGATCACTAATGAAAAACTGTTTTTT. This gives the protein CASSWGSITNEKLFF.

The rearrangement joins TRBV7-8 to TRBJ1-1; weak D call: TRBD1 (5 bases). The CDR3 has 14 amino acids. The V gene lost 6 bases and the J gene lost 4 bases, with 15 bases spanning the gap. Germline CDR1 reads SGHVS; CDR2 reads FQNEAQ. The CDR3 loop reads CASRPGQASTEAFF. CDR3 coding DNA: TGTGCCAGCAGACCGGGGCAAGCCTCCACTGAAGCTTTCTTT.

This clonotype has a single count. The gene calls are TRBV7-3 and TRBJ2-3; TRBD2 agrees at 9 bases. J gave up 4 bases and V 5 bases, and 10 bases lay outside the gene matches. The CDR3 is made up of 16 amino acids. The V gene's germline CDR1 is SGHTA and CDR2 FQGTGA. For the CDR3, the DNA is TGTGCCAGCAGCCCAGGGGCGGGGGGGCCTTCAGATACGCAGTATTTT. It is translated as CASSPGAGGPSDTQYF.

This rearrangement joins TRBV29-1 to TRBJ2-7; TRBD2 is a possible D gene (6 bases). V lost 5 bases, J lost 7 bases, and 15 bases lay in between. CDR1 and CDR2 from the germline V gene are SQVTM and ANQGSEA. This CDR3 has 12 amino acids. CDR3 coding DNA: TGCAGCGTTCAGGTACCAGGAGGGGAGCAGTACTTC. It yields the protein CSVQVPGGEQYF.

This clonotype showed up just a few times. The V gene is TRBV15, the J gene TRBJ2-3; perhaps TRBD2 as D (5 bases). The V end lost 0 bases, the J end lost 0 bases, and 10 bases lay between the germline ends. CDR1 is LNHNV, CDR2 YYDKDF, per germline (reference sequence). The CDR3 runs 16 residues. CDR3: CATSRDGGLSTDTQYF. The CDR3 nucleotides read TGTGCCACCAGCAGAGATGGCGGGCTTAGCACAGATACGCAGTATTTT.

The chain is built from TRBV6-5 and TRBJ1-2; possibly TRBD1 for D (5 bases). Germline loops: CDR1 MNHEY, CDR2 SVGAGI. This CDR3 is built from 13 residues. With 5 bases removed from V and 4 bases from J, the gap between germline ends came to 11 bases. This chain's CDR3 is CASSRGSGYGYTF. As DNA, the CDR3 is TGTGCCAGCAGTCGGGGGTCTGGCTATGGCTACACCTTC.

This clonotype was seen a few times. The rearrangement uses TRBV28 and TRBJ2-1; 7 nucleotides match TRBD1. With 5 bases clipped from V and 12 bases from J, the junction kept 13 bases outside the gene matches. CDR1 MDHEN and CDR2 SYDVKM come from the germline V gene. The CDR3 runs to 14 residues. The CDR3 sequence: CASSRDSRGYRQFF. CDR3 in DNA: TGTGCCAGCAGTAGGGACAGCAGGGGCTATAGGCAGTTCTTC.

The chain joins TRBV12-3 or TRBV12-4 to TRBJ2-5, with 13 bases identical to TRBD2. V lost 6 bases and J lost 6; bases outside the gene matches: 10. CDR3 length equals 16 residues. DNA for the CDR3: TGTGCCAGCAGGCGGACTAGCGGGAGCCCACGAAAGACCCAGTACTTC. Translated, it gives CASRRTSGSPRKTQYF.

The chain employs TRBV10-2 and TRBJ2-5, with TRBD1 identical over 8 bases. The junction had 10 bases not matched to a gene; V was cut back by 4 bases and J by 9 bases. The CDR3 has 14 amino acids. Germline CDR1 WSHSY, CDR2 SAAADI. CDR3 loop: CASSGAGGGEAQYF. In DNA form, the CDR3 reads TGCGCCAGCAGTGGGGCAGGGGGCGGTGAGGCCCAGTACTTC.

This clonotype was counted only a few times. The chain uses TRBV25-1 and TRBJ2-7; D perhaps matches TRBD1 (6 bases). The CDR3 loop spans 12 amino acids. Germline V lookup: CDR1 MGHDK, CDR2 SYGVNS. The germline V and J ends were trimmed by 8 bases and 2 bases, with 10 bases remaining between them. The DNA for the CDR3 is TGTGCCAGCGCTCAGGGGACCTACGAGCAGTACTTC. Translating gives CASAQGTYEQYF.

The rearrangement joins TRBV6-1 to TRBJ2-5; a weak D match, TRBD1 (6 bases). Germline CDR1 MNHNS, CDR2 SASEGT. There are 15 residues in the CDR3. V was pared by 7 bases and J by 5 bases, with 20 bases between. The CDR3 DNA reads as TGTGCCAGCACCTCAGGGCAGGGGATAAGGGAGACCCAGTACTTC. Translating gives CASTSGQGIRETQYF.

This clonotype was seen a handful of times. This CDR3 reads CASSQDRGGSSGTYEQYF. DNA of the CDR3: TGTGCCAGCAGCCAAGATCGGGGTGGGTCTAGCGGAACCTACGAGCAGTACTTC. The chain recombines TRBV4-2 with TRBJ2-7; 7 nucleotides align to TRBD2. V was pared by 0 bases and J by 2 bases, with 13 bases of the junction left unmatched. The V gene's germline CDR1 is LGHNA and CDR2 YNFKEQ. The CDR3 covers 18 residues.

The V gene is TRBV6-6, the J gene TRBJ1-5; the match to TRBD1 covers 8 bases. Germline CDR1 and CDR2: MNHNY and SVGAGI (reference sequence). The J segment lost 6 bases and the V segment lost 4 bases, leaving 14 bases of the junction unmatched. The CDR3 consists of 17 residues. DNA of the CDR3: TGTGCCAGCAGTTTACCACCCGGACAGGGTTCGGGTCAGCCCCAGCATTTT. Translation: CASSLPPGQGSGQPQHF.

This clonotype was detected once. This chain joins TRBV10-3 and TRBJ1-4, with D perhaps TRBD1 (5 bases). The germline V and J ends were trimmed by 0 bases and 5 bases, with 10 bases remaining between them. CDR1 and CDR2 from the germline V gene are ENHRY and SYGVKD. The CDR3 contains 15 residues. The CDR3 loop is CAISESGGVNEKLFF. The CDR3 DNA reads TGTGCCATCAGTGAGTCTGGGGGGGTGAATGAAAAACTGTTTTTT.

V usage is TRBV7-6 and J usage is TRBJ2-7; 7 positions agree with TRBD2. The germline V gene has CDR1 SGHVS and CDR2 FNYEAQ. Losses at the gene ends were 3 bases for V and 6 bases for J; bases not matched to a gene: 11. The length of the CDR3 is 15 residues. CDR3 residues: CASSLIQGGYGEQYF. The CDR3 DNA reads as TGTGCCAGCAGCTTGATTCAGGGAGGGTACGGCGAGCAGTACTTC.

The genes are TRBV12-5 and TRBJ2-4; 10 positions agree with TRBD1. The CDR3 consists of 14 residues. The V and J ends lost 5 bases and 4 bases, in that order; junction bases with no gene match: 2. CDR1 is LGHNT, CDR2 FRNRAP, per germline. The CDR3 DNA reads TGTGCTAGTGGTCCGGGACAGGGGAAAAACATTCAGTACTTC. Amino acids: CASGPGQGKNIQYF.

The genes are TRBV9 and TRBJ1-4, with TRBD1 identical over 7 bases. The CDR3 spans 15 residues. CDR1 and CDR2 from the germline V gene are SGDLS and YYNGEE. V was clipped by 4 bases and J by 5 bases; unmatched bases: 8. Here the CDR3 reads CASSPDRESNEKLFF. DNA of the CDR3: TGTGCCAGCAGCCCTGACAGGGAATCGAATGAAAAACTGTTTTTT.

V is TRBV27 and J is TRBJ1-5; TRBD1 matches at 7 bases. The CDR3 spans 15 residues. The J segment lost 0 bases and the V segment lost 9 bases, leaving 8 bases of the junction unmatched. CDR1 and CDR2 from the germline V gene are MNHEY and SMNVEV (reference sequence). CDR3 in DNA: TGTGCCAGTAGGGGACAGACATCTAGCAATCAGCCCCAGCATTTT. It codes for CASRGQTSSNQPQHF.

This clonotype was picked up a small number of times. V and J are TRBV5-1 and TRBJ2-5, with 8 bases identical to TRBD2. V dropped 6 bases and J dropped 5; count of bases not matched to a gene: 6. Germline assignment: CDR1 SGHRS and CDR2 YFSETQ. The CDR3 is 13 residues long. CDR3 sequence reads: CASTSGSVETQYF. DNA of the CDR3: TGCGCCAGCACAAGCGGGAGCGTGGAGACCCAGTACTTC.

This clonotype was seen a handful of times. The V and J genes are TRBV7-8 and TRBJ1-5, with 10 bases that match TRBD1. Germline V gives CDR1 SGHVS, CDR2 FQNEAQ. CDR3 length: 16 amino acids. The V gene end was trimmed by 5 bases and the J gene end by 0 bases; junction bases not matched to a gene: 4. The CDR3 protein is CASSGGTGDSNQPQHF. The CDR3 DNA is TGTGCCAGCAGCGGGGGGACAGGGGATAGCAATCAGCCCCAGCATTTT.

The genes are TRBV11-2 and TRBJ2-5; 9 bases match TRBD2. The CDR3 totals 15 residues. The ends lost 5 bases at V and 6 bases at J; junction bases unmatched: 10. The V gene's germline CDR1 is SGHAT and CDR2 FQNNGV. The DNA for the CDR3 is TGTGCCAGCAGCCCCGGGACTAGCAGGGAAAAGACCCAGTACTTC. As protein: CASSPGTSREKTQYF. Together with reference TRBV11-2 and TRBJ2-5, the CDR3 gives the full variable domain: EAGVAQSPRYKIIEKRQSVAFWCNPISGHATLYWYQQILGQGPKLLIQFQNNGVVDDSQLPKDRFSAERLKGVDSTLKIQPAKLEDSAVYLCASSPGTSREKTQYFGPGTRLLVL.

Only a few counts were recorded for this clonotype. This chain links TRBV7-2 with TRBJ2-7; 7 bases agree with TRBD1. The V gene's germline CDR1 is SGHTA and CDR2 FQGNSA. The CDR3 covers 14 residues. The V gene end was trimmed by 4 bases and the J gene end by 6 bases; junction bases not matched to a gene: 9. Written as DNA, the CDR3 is TGTGCCAGCAGCTCCGGGACAGCCCTTTTCGAGCAGTACTTC. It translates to CASSSGTALFEQYF.

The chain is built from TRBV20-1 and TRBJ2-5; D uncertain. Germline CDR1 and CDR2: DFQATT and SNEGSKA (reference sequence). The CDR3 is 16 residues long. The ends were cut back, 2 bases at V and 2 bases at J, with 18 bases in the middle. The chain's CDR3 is CSARPYKNTEQETQYF. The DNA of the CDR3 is TGCAGTGCTAGACCCTATAAAAACACAGAGCAAGAGACCCAGTACTTC.

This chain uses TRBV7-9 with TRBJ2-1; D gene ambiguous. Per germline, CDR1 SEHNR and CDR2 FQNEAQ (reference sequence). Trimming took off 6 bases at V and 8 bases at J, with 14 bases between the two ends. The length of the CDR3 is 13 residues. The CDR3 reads CASSWNVEDEQFF. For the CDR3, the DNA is TGTGCCAGCAGTTGGAACGTCGAGGATGAGCAGTTCTTC.

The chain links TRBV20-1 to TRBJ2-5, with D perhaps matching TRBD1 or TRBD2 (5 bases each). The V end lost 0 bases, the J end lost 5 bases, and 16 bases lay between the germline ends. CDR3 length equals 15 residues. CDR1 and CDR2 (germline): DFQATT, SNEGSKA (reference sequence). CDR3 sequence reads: CSARDWGSLGETQYF. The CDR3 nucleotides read TGCAGTGCTAGAGATTGGGGGAGCCTGGGGGAGACCCAGTACTTC.